This T cell receptor beta chain was documented in a study of blood T cell repertoires in COVID-19. In the study overall: Acute-phase and convalescent COVID-19 samples originated in the United States, Italy and Spain.

Participants were aged about 18 to 95 years, lived in around 25 US areas, and enrolled virtually. Researchers sorted participants into cohorts using their self-reported clinical history. Repertoires were generated with immunoSEQ multiplex PCR, while TCRdb's copy carries only in-frame clones and drops some. The sample lists approximately 160,000 clones; about 90% were seen once. The CDR3 has 12 residues. Trimming removed 5 bases at V and 3 bases at J, with 11 bases between. The germline V gene has CDR1 GTSNPN and CDR2 SVGIG (reference sequence). This clone occurred once. The rearrangement links TRBV30 to TRBJ2-7; a weak D match, TRBD1 (6 bases). Sample: PBMCs or T cells enriched from blood (not recorded which). The source is a woman in her forties or fifties who had recovered from COVID-19. Here the CDR3 DNA reads TGTGCCTGGTCGACAGGTTTCTACGAGCAGTACTTC. This codes for CAWSTGFYEQYF. The complete variable domain, with remaining parts taken from reference TRBV30 and TRBJ2-7, reads SQTIHQWPATLVQPVGSPLSLECTVEGTSNPNLYWYRQAAGRGLQLLFYSVGIGQISSEVPQNLSASRPQDRQFILSSKKLLLSDSGFYLCAWSTGFYEQYFGPGTRLTVT.